This T cell receptor beta chain is from a study of cytomegalovirus exposure and HLA in healthy donors. Across the study: An early release of data contained 70 million to 95 million unique TCRs, which came from HLA-typed donors.

A note on this clone: Its antigen is not identified.

V lost 4 bases, J lost 2 bases, and 6 bases stayed unmatched. CDR3 length equals 15 residues. Per the germline V gene, CDR1 is SGHRS and CDR2 is YFSETQ. General study results and limits: Donors were assumed by presence/absence analyses to have roughly uniform sequencing depth.

Primers included in the PCR were 60 Vbeta and 13 Jbeta primers. Profiled with immunoSEQ multiplex PCR; TCRdb holds only in-frame clones, not every one. The sample has around 130,000 clones; 84% are singletons. This clonotype was sampled from a woman aged 18-35 years in good health and CMV-seropositive. Sequencing was done on a sample of PBMCs. V and J are TRBV5-1 and TRBJ2-5, with 9 bases lining up with TRBD1. The CDR3 bases are TGCGCCAGCAGCCTACAGGGGGCTCAGCAAGAGACCCAGTACTTC. Encoded protein: CASSLQGAQQETQYF. The entire variable domain, with the rest obtained from reference TRBV5-1 and TRBJ2-5, is as follows: KAGVTQTPRYLIKTRGQQVTLSCSPISGHRSVSWYQQTPGQGLQFLFEYFSETQRNKGNFPGRFSGRQFSNSRSEMNVSTLELGDSALYLCASSLQGAQQETQYFGPGTRLLVL.